Following are 32 T cell receptor beta chains from one sample sequenced in a study of identical twins. TCRdb re-derived calls from the 5' RACE reads in MiXCR, one entry per CDR3 protein. The table lists 540,000 or so distinct CDR3 sequences, 20% to 25% of them singletons, with roughly 0.5% in the top ten. Separately, the same data were catalogued under a study of yellow fever vaccine responses in identical twins.

Sequences were obtained from CD4+ T cells sorted from blood. These TCRs come from a woman under 30 in good health.

The sample holds a few counts of this clonotype. V gene TRBV5-1 combines with J gene TRBJ2-3; 12 bases are a match to TRBD2. CDR1 and CDR2 from the germline V gene are SGHRS and YFSETQ. The CDR3 has 17 residues. The V and J ends lost 3 bases and 1 base, in that order; junction bases with no gene match: 6. In DNA form, the CDR3 reads TGCGCCAGCAGCTCTGGACTAGCGGGGTCGGGCACAGATACGCAGTATTTT. This codes for CASSSGLAGSGTDTQYF.

The rearrangement links TRBV18 to TRBJ2-1; 12 bases match TRBD2. The CDR3 runs to 18 residues. Germline V gene sequence: CDR1 KGHSH, CDR2 LQKENI. Germline trimming cut 1 base from V and 7 bases from J; bases unmatched to any gene: 11. The CDR3 spells CASSPRLAGGPGRNEQFF. Here the CDR3 DNA reads TGTGCCAGCTCACCACGGCTAGCGGGAGGGCCGGGTAGAAATGAGCAGTTCTTC.

The table lists this clonotype with a few counts. This chain links TRBV12-3 or TRBV12-4 with TRBJ1-1, with D maybe TRBD1 (5 bases). Trimming took 5 bases from V and 7 from J, leaving 26 bases between them. CDR3 length: 17 amino acids. Here the CDR3 reads CASSPYSGSTLIGEAFF. CDR3 DNA sequence: TGTGCCAGCAGTCCCTATTCAGGGTCTACTTTAATTGGTGAAGCTTTCTTT.

The gene calls are TRBV7-3 and TRBJ1-1; 10 nucleotides align to TRBD1. The CDR3 is 14 amino acids. Germline CDR1 reads SGHTA; CDR2 reads FQGTGA. J gave up 6 bases and V 5 bases, and 6 bases lay outside the gene matches. CDR3 protein: CASSQGQGRAEAFF. DNA for the CDR3: TGTGCCAGCAGCCAGGGACAGGGGAGGGCTGAAGCTTTCTTT.

The chain combines TRBV24-1 with TRBJ2-1, with 9 bases matching TRBD2. V shed 1 base and J 6 bases; nucleotides not matched to a gene: 6. CDR1 and CDR2 (germline): KGHDR, SFDVKD. CDR3 length: 16 residues. In DNA, the CDR3 is TGTGCCACCAGTGATTTCGTACTAGCGGGCTCCAATGAGCAGTTCTTC. It yields the protein CATSDFVLAGSNEQFF.

This clonotype turned up a few times. The chain recombines TRBV7-9 with TRBJ1-1, with D tentatively TRBD1 (5 bases). V gave up 1 base and J gave up 4 bases, with 10 bases separating them. Per the germline V gene, CDR1 is SEHNR and CDR2 is FQNEAQ (reference sequence). The CDR3 runs to 14 residues. The DNA of the CDR3 is TGTGCCAGCAGCTTAGTTCCAGGGACCACTGAAGCTTTCTTT. It translates to CASSLVPGTTEAFF.

This chain uses TRBV28 with TRBJ2-5; 15 bases align to TRBD2. In germline, CDR1 is MDHEN, CDR2 SYDVKM. After removal of 7 bases from V and 4 bases from J, the junction contained 4 bases not matched to a gene. The CDR3 contains 15 residues. CDR3 DNA: TGTGCCAGCATACTGGGACTAGCGGGAGGAGAGACCCAGTACTTC. This encodes CASILGLAGGETQYF.

The table lists this clonotype with a few counts. The J gene is TRBJ2-7, the V gene TRBV7-9; either TRBD1 or TRBD2 may fit D (5 bases each). Germline loops: CDR1 SEHNR, CDR2 FQNEAQ (reference sequence). Trimming removed 1 base from V and 2 bases from J, with 12 bases in between. This CDR3 is 15 amino acids long. CDR3 nucleotide sequence: TGTGCCAGCAGCTTAGTAGGCCAGGGACCCTACGAGCAGTACTTC. Its translation: CASSLVGQGPYEQYF. The entire variable domain, with the rest obtained from reference TRBV7-9 and TRBJ2-7, is as follows: DTGVSQNPRHKITKRGQNVTFRCDPISEHNRLYWYRQTLGQGPEFLTYFQNEAQLEKSRLLSDRFSAERPKGSFSTLEIQRTEQGDSAMYLCASSLVGQGPYEQYFGPGTRLTVT.

The V call is TRBV6-1, the J call TRBJ2-7, with D unresolved. This CDR3 region has 14 residues. Germline V gene sequence: CDR1 MNHNS, CDR2 SASEGT. V dropped 1 base and J dropped 4 bases, with 11 bases sitting between them. The CDR3 DNA sequence: TGTGCCAGCAGTGAAGATCCGGGCAGTTACGAGCAGTACGTC. Its protein product is CASSEDPGSYEQYV.

The chain carries TRBV12-3 or TRBV12-4 and TRBJ1-5; TRBD1 matches 7 bases. V lost 5 bases to trimming and J lost 5 bases; unmatched junction nucleotides: 6. The CDR3 covers 14 residues. As DNA, the CDR3 is TGTGCCAGCAGTACAGGGGTTCGTGATCAGCCCCAGCATTTT. Its protein product is CASSTGVRDQPQHF.

This chain uses TRBV7-2 with TRBJ1-6, with D uncertain. CDR3 length: 15 amino acids. The germline V gene has CDR1 SGHTA and CDR2 FQGNSA. Deletions cut 8 bases from V and 5 bases from J, with 16 bases between. This CDR3 reads CASLAKGPNNSPLHF. The CDR3, as DNA: TGTGCCAGCCTGGCGAAGGGTCCCAATAATTCACCCCTCCACTTT.

In this sample, this clonotype turned up a few times. The V and J genes are TRBV6-4 and TRBJ1-6; possibly TRBD1 for D (6 bases). Looked up from germline, CDR1 is MRHNA and CDR2 is SNTAGT. V was cut by 9 bases and J by 5 bases, with 14 bases left in between. The CDR3 has 14 residues. CDR3 residues: CARVQGDNNSPLHF. CDR3 nucleotide sequence: TGTGCCAGGGTACAGGGTGATAATAATTCACCCCTCCACTTT.

About this clonotype: The conserved closing phenylalanine or tryptophan is absent in this CDR3, likely reflecting a read error. The DNA is left out, because the CDR3 cannot be placed on it with certainty; the CDR3 is given as TCRdb lists it. The chain has TRBV20-1 and TRBJ2-7; no DNA check was done on the table's D call, TRBD2. Germline V gives CDR1 DFQATT, CDR2 SNEGSKA (reference sequence). The CDR3 spans 11 residues, counting both ends. The CDR3 loop reads CSARGVGVSST.

The chain joins TRBV20-1 to TRBJ2-7, with TRBD1 matching over 11 bases. With 3 bases clipped from V and 4 bases from J, the junction kept 5 bases outside the gene matches. The CDR3 consists of 14 residues. Germline lookup yields CDR1 DFQATT and CDR2 SNEGSKA (reference sequence). The CDR3 sequence: CSARGDRGVYEQYF. CDR3 coding DNA: TGCAGTGCTAGGGGGGACAGGGGGGTGTACGAGCAGTACTTC.

The chain employs TRBV9 and TRBJ2-3; 15 bases are shared with TRBD2. Germline V gives CDR1 SGDLS, CDR2 YYNGEE. Trimming at V came to 3 bases and at J to 4 bases, leaving 12 bases not matched to a gene. There are 19 residues in the CDR3. This chain's CDR3 is CASSDGLAGGPTLPDTQYF. The CDR3 bases are TGTGCCAGCAGCGACGGACTAGCGGGAGGGCCCACCCTCCCAGATACGCAGTATTTT.

The chain carries TRBV19 and TRBJ2-3, with 8 bases identical to TRBD2. This CDR3 region has 14 residues. V shed 4 bases and J 6 bases; nucleotides not matched to a gene: 6. CDR1 LNHDA and CDR2 SQIVND come from the germline V gene (reference sequence). CDR3 nucleotides: TGTGCCAGTAGTACCGGCCGACTAGCGGATACGCAGTATTTT. This translates into CASSTGRLADTQYF.

This clonotype was seen a handful of times. J is TRBJ1-2 and V is TRBV29-1; 11 bases line up with TRBD1. CDR3 length: 13 amino acids. Germline CDR1 is SQVTM and CDR2 is ANQGSEA. J was trimmed by 7 bases and V by 6 bases; bases with no gene match: 7. CDR3 coding DNA: TGCAGCGTCTGGACAGGGGGCGAATTTGGCTACACCTTC. Translated, it gives CSVWTGGEFGYTF.

The genes are TRBV3-1 and TRBJ2-5; 7 bases fit TRBD2. CDR3 length equals 14 residues. Trimming took 4 bases from V and 7 from J; bases not matched to a gene: 9. Germline lookup yields CDR1 LGHDT and CDR2 YNNKEL (reference sequence). The CDR3 nucleotides are TGTGCCAGCAGCCCAAGGCGGGGGAGTGGGACCCAGTACTTC. Amino acids: CASSPRRGSGTQYF.

This clonotype has ten or more counts. The genes are TRBV4-1 and TRBJ1-5; D is uncertain. The length of the CDR3 is 15 residues. V was trimmed by 1 base and J by 1 base, leaving 8 bases between them. CDR1 is MGHRA and CDR2 is YSYEKL in the germline V gene. CDR3 nucleotides: TGCGCCAGCAGCCAAGTGCAGGAGAGCAATCAGCCCCAGCATTTT. It translates to CASSQVQESNQPQHF.

The V and J genes are TRBV7-9 and TRBJ1-1, with D tentatively TRBD1 (6 bases). V lost 5 bases to trimming and J lost 1 base, with 14 bases between them. Germline lookup yields CDR1 SEHNR and CDR2 FQNEAQ (reference sequence). The CDR3 length is 15 residues. CDR3 protein: CASSPQGLRNTEAFF. DNA for the CDR3: TGTGCCAGCAGCCCCCAGGGGTTGAGGAACACTGAAGCTTTCTTT.

J is TRBJ2-5 and V is TRBV5-1; 12 bases map to TRBD2. This CDR3 comprises 17 residues. Germline assignment: CDR1 SGHRS and CDR2 YFSETQ. Trimming removed 1 base from V and 3 bases from J; junction bases left unmatched: 7. Here the CDR3 DNA reads TGCGCCAGCAGCTTGAGACCGGCTAGCGGGGGGGAAGAGACCCAGTACTTC. Translated, it gives CASSLRPASGGEETQYF.

For this clonotype: One junction end does not reproduce the germline sequence, and a read error may be involved. The chain combines TRBV3-1 with TRBJ2-1; 7 bases line up with TRBD1. The CDR3 sequence is 14 residues long. Germline loops: CDR1 LGHDT, CDR2 YNNKEL (reference sequence). CDR3 amino acids: CASSQMVTDRPPLF. In DNA, the CDR3 is TGTGCCAGCAGCCAGATGGTGACGGACAGGCCGCCCCTCTTC.

This clonotype was recorded a few times. The CDR3 protein is CSANPTLWEVTDTQYF. CDR3 DNA: TGCAGTGCTAACCCTACCTTATGGGAGGTGACAGATACGCAGTATTTT. This rearrangement joins TRBV20-1 to TRBJ2-3, with D perhaps matching TRBD2 (6 bases). Germline assignment: CDR1 DFQATT and CDR2 SNEGSKA (reference sequence). This CDR3 contains 16 residues. Trimming pared 4 bases from V and 3 bases from J, leaving 20 bases between.

The gene calls are TRBV6-6 and TRBJ2-6; D is undetermined. This CDR3 spans 12 amino acids. V lost 5 bases, J lost 3 bases, and 2 bases lay in between. Germline CDR1 MNHNY, CDR2 SVGAGI (reference sequence). CDR3 amino acids: CASSRGANVLTF. The CDR3 DNA is TGTGCCAGCAGTCGTGGGGCCAACGTCCTGACTTTC.

This clonotype was seen a handful of times. This chain connects TRBV20-1 to TRBJ2-3; 12 positions match TRBD2. V shed 3 bases and J 3 bases; nucleotides not matched to a gene: 19. CDR1 is DFQATT and CDR2 is SNEGSKA in the germline V gene (reference sequence). CDR3 size: 20 residues. DNA for the CDR3: TGCAGTGCTAGGGGGGCCCCTCTAGCGGGAGGGCCCTCGAGAACAGATACGCAGTATTTT. Its translation is CSARGAPLAGGPSRTDTQYF.

This clonotype was recorded many times. V usage is TRBV3-1 and J usage is TRBJ2-7, with a tentative D call TRBD1 (5 bases). Germline lookup yields CDR1 LGHDT and CDR2 YNNKEL (reference sequence). The CDR3 loop spans 13 amino acids. Trimming left V 4 bases short and J 7 bases short, with 14 bases between. This CDR3 is CASSPTGFGEQYV. As DNA, the CDR3 is TGTGCCAGCAGCCCCACAGGCTTTGGGGAGCAGTACGTC.

V is TRBV12-3 or TRBV12-4 and J is TRBJ2-1, with 8 bases fitting TRBD2. Trimming cost V 3 bases and J 9 bases; bases outside gene matches: 10. This CDR3 has 15 residues. CDR3 sequence (DNA): TGTGCCAGCAGTTTTGGGACGGGGGGGCCGAGTGAGCAGTTCTTC. Translated, it gives CASSFGTGGPSEQFF.

The chain links TRBV6-1 to TRBJ2-2; 9 nucleotides agree with TRBD2. This CDR3 comprises 18 residues. Germline V gene data show CDR1 as MNHNS and CDR2 as SASEGT. Trimming at V came to 0 bases and at J to 7 bases, leaving 12 bases not matched to a gene. CDR3 sequence reads: CASSEARGGRAVHGELFF. CDR3 DNA: TGTGCCAGCAGTGAAGCGCGGGGCGGGAGGGCCGTGCACGGGGAGCTGTTTTTT.

This chain uses TRBV10-3 with TRBJ2-3; D not certain. Trimming left V 3 bases short and J 2 bases short, with 6 bases between. Germline CDR1 ENHRY, CDR2 SYGVKD. The CDR3 has 13 amino acids. CDR3 sequence: CAISEGITDTQYF. CDR3 nucleotides: TGTGCCATCAGTGAAGGGATCACAGATACGCAGTATTTT.

This clonotype has at least ten counts. CDR3 region: CASSPQGRNTGELFF. The CDR3 nucleotides are TGTGCCAGCAGCCCACAGGGAAGGAACACCGGGGAGCTGTTTTTT. The V gene is TRBV7-9, the J gene TRBJ2-2; possible D gene TRBD1, 6 bases. V was clipped by 5 bases and J by 1 base, with 11 bases between them. CDR3 length equals 15 residues. Germline V gene lookup returns CDR1 SEHNR and CDR2 FQNEAQ (reference sequence).

The V gene is TRBV11-2, the J gene TRBJ2-7; 8 positions agree with TRBD1. The CDR3 spans 18 residues. Germline V lookup: CDR1 SGHAT, CDR2 FQNNGV. V dropped 0 bases and J dropped 1; count of bases not matched to a gene: 11. CDR3 nucleotide sequence: TGTGCCAGCAGCTTAGATTCCGCGACAGGGGATAGGTCCTACGAGCAGTACTTC. Translation: CASSLDSATGDRSYEQYF.

This chain connects TRBV5-1 to TRBJ2-5; weak D call: TRBD2 (5 bases). Trimming took 5 bases from V and 5 from J, leaving 22 bases between them. The germline V gene encodes CDR1 SGHRS and CDR2 YFSETQ. The CDR3 extends over 16 amino acids. This chain's CDR3 is CASRSGLKPRRETQYF. Written as DNA, the CDR3 is TGCGCCAGCAGGTCTGGACTGAAACCTAGGCGGGAGACCCAGTACTTC.